The clone carrying this T cell receptor beta chain was seen repeatedly, ten times or more. Its antigen is not identified. This entry is derived from a study of T cells after yellow fever vaccination. Study context: SMART-Seq v4 Ultra Low Input prepared libraries from low-cell fractions. Study-level points and caveats: Researchers report a weaker secondary response that nonetheless peaked faster, day 5 versus 15. The study re-detected most primary-vaccination clones after the booster (under 97% CD4, roughly 91% CD8).

Template switching with 5'RACE generated the TCR cDNA and added a universal primer site and UMIs. Each CDR3 protein is one row after TCRdb ran MiXCR on the 5' RACE reads. The sample shows roughly 160,000 distinct CDR3 sequences, more than 5.5% of them seen only once. The germline gives CDR1 LNHNV, CDR2 YYDKDF (reference sequence). V gave up 3 bases and J gave up 5 bases, with 4 bases separating them. The CDR3 is made up of 11 amino acids. The chain joins TRBV15 to TRBJ2-5; D uncertain. Sequencing used CD4+ T cells sorted from PBMCs, obtained around 5 days after the first yellow fever vaccination. The TCR sequence derives from a man between 18 and 29 years old who received the YFV17D yellow fever vaccine. In DNA, the CDR3 is TGTGCCACCAGCAGGGGGGAGACCCAGTACTTC. It translates to CATSRGETQYF.